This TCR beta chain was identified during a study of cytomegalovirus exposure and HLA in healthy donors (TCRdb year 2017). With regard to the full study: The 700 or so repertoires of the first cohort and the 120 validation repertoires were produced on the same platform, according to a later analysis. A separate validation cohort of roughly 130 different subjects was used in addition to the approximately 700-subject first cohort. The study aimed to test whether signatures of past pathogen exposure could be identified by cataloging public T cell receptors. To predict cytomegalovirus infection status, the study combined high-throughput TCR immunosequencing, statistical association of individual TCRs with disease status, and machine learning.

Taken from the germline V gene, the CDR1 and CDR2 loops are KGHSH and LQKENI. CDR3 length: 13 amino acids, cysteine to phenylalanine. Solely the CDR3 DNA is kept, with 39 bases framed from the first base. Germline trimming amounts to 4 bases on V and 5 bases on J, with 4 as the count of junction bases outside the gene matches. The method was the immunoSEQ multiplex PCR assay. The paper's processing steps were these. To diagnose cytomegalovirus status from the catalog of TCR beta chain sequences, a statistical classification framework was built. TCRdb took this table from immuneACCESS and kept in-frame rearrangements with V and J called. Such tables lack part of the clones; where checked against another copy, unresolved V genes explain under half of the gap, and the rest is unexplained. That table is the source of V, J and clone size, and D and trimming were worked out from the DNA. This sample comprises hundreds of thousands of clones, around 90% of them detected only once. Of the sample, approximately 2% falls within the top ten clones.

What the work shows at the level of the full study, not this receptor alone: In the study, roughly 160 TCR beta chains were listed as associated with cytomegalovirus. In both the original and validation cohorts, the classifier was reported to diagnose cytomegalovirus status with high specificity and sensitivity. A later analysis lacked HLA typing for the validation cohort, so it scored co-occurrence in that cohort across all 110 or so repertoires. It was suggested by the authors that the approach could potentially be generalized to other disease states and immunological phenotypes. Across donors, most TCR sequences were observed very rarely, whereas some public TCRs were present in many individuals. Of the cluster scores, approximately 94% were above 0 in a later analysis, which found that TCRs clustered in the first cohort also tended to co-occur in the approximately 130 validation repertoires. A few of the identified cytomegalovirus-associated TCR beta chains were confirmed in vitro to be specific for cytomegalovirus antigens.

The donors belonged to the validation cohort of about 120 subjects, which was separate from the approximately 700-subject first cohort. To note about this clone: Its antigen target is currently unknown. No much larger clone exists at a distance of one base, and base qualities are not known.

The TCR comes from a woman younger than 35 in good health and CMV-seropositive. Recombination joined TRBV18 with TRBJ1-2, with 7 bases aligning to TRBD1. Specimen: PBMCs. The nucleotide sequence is TGTGCCAGCTCACGTGGACAGGATTATGGCTACACCTTC. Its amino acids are CASSRGQDYGYTF. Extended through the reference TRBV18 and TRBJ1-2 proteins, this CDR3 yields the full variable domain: NAGVMQNPRHLVRRRGQEARLRCSPMKGHSHVYWYRQLPEEGLKFMVYLQKENIIDESGMPKERFSAEFPKEGPSILRIQQVVRGDSAAYFCASSRGQDYGYTFGSGTRLTVV.